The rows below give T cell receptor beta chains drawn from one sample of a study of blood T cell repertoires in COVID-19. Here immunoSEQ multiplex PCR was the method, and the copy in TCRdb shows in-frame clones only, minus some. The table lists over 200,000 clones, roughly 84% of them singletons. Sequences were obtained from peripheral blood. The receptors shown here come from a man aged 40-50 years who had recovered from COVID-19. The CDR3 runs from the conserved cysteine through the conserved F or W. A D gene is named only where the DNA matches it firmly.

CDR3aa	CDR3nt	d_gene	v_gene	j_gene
CASSSVDRLMNTEAFF	TGTGCCAGCAGCTCGGTCGACAGACTCATGAACACTGAAGCTTTCTTT	NA	TRBV7-9	TRBJ1-1
CASSYPGLINYGYTF	TGTGCCAGCAGTTACCCGGGACTGATTAACTATGGCTACACCTTC	NA	TRBV6-2/TRBV6-3	TRBJ1-2
CASSFRDREETQYF	TGTGCCAGCAGTTTTCGGGACAGAGAAGAGACCCAGTACTTC	TRBD1	TRBV27	TRBJ2-5
CASSLVGLAPADTQYF	TGTGCCAGCAGCTTAGTAGGACTAGCTCCCGCAGATACGCAGTATTTT	TRBD2	TRBV5-6	TRBJ2-3
CASSSSGVEQFF	TGTGCCAGCAGCTCGAGTGGTGTTGAGCAGTTCTTC	NA	TRBV7-2	TRBJ2-1
CASSVRPDDSGNTIYF	TGTGCCAGCAGCGTGAGGCCAGACGACTCTGGAAACACCATATATTTT	NA	TRBV9	TRBJ1-3
CASSLVSGGVPPYNEQFF	TGTGCCAGCAGCTTAGTTTCAGGGGGCGTCCCTCCCTACAATGAGCAGTTCTTC	TRBD1	TRBV7-2	TRBJ2-1
CASSTGSPYGYTF	TGTGCCAGCAGTACAGGGAGTCCTTATGGCTACACCTTC	NA	TRBV25-1	TRBJ1-2
CASSSLFRATSSGNTIYF	TGTGCCAGCAGTTCCCTCTTCAGGGCCACCAGCTCTGGAAACACCATATATTTT	NA	TRBV28	TRBJ1-3
CASSPREYNEQFF	TGTGCCAGCAGCCCAAGGGAGTACAATGAGCAGTTCTTC	NA	TRBV5-5	TRBJ2-1
CASGLAGFYEQYF	TGTGCCAGCGGGCTAGCTGGTTTTTACGAGCAGTACTTC	NA	TRBV6-5	TRBJ2-7
CASSLGGGVGYTF	TGTGCCAGCAGCTTAGGAGGGGGCGTGGGCTACACCTTC	TRBD1	TRBV7-9	TRBJ1-2
CASSLLAGGLADTQYF	TGTGCCAGCAGCTTATTGGCGGGAGGGCTCGCAGATACGCAGTATTTT	TRBD2	TRBV11-2	TRBJ2-3
CASSPSRGAHYEQYF	TGTGCCAGCAGCCCTAGCCGGGGGGCCCACTACGAGCAGTACTTC	NA	TRBV7-8	TRBJ2-7
CASSRGSGTEAFF	TGTGCCAGCAGTAGGGGGAGTGGCACTGAAGCTTTCTTT	NA	TRBV12-3/TRBV12-4	TRBJ1-1
CASSLSTDTQYF	TGTGCCAGCAGCCTCTCGACAGATACGCAGTATTTT	NA	TRBV3-1/TRBV3-2	TRBJ2-3
CASSPQASRGGETQYF	TGCGCCAGCAGCCCCCAAGCTAGTCGGGGGGGCGAGACCCAGTACTTC	TRBD2	TRBV5-1	TRBJ2-5
CATRAGTGEWSPLHF	TGTGCCACCCGCGCCGGGACAGGGGAATGGTCACCCCTCCACTTT	TRBD1	TRBV27	TRBJ1-6
CASSTDRNQPQHF	TGTGCCAGTAGTACGGACAGGAATCAGCCCCAGCATTTT	TRBD1	TRBV19	TRBJ1-5
CASSDVRTSGRKTQYF	TGTGCCAGCAGTGATGTTAGGACTAGCGGGAGAAAGACCCAGTACTTC	TRBD2	TRBV25-1	TRBJ2-5
CASSPASGPTHTQYF	TGTGCCAGCAGCCCGGCTAGCGGGCCCACCCATACGCAGTATTTT	TRBD2	TRBV5-4	TRBJ2-3
CASSQPGGTDTQYF	TGCGCCAGCAGCCAGCCAGGTGGCACAGATACGCAGTATTTT	NA	TRBV4-1	TRBJ2-3
CASSWDTFREQYF	TGTGCCAGCAGCTGGGACACCTTTCGCGAGCAGTACTTC	NA	TRBV5-5	TRBJ2-7
CATAPGGYKGNTIYF	TGTGCCACCGCTCCCGGAGGGTATAAAGGAAACACCATATATTTT	NA	TRBV6-5	TRBJ1-3
CASSGYPGQGQETQYF	TGTGCCAGCAGTGGATACCCGGGACAGGGGCAAGAGACCCAGTACTTC	TRBD1	TRBV6-1	TRBJ2-5
CASSQEPSSGSYNEQFF	TGCGCCAGCAGCCAAGAACCCTCTAGCGGCTCCTACAATGAGCAGTTCTTC	TRBD2	TRBV4-3	TRBJ2-1
CATHGGDTEAFF	TGTGCCACCCACGGGGGGGACACTGAAGCTTTCTTT	NA	TRBV6-1	TRBJ1-1